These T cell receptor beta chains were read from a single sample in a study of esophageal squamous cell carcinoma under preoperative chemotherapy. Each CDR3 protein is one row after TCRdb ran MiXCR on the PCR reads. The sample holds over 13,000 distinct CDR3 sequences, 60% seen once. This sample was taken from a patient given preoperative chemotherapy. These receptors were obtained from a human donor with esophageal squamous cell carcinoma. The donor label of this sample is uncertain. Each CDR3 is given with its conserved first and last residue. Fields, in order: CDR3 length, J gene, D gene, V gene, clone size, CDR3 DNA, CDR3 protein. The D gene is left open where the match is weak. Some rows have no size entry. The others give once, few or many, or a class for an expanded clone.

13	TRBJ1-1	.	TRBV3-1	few	TGTGCCAGCAGCCAAACTAGGGGTGGGAAAGCTTTCTTT	CASSQTRGGKAFF
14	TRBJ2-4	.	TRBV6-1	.	TGTGGCAGCGCGGGCGGGTGGGCCAAAGACACTCAGTATTTC	CGSAGGWAKDTQYF
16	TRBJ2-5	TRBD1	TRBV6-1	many	TGTGCCAGCAGTAGAGGACAGGGTTTTCAGGAGGAGACCCAGTACTTC	CASSRGQGFQEETQYF
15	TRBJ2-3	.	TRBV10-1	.	TGCGCCAGCAACCGAAGGGGGTGGGACAAAAATACGCAGTATTTT	CASNRRGWDKNTQYF
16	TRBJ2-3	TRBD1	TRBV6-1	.	TGTGCCAGCAGTCGCAACCAGGGGGACGGCGAAGATACGCAGTATTTC	CASSRNQGDGEDTQYF
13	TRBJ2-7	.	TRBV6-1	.	TGTGCCAGGGGGGCGGGGGTCAAAGACACGCAGTACTTC	CARGAGVKDTQYF
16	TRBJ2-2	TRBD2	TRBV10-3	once	TGTGCCATCAGTATGACTAGCGGGAGAGACACCGGGGAGCTGTATTTT	CAISMTSGRDTGELYF
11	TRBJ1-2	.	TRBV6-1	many	TGTGCCAGCAGTGAATTCGCCGGCTACACCTTC	CASSEFAGYTF
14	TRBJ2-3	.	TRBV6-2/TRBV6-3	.	TGTGCCAGCAGGGGGGGGGGGGCCACAAATACGCAGTATTTC	CASRGGGATNTQYF
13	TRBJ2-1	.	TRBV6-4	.	TGTGCCAGCAGTGAAACCTCCTACAATGAGCAGTTCTTC	CASSETSYNEQFF
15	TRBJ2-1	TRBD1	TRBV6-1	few	TGTGCCTCAGGGGGACAGGGGGTCTCCTACAATGAGCAGTTCTTC	CASGGQGVSYNEQFF
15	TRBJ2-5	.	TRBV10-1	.	TGCGCCGGGGGACCTGGGACCATTGGTAAAGATACCCAGTACTTC	CAGGPGTIGKDTQYF
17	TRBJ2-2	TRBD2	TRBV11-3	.	TGTGCCAGCAGCTTTCGGACTAGCGGGTTAGACAGCCGTGAGCTGTTTTTT	CASSFRTSGLDSRELFF
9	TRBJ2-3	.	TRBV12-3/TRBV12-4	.	TGTGCGAGCACAGATAAGCAGTATTTT	CASTDKQYF
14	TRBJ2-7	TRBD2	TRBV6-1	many	TGTGCCAGCAGCACGTCTAGCGGGGGAGGCGAGCAGTACTTC	CASSTSSGGGEQYF
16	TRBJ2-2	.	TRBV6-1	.	TGTGCCAGCAGTGAACAGATAGGGTCGAACACCGGGGAGCTGTTTTTT	CASSEQIGSNTGELFF
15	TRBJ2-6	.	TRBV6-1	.	TGTGCCAGCGGTGGTTTACCGCCCCGGTCCAACGTCCTGACTTTC	CASGGLPPRSNVLTF
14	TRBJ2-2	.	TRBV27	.	TGTGCCAGCAGCAAATTAGCGAGAGCCGGGGAGCTGTTTTTC	CASSKLARAGELFF
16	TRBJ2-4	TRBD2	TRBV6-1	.	TGTGCCTGCAGCCGCTCGGGGGGGGGAGGCAAAAATACTCAGTACTTC	CACSRSGGGGKNTQYF
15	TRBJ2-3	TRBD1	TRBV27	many	TGTGCCAGCAGTAATTGGGACAGGGCCGCAGATACGCAGTATTTT	CASSNWDRAADTQYF
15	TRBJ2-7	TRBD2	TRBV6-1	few	TGTGCCAGCAGTCTGGGACTAGCGGGAGCCAATGAGCAGTACTTC	CASSLGLAGANEQYF
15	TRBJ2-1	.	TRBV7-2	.	TGTGCCAGCAGCTTAGACACAGGCTCCTACAATGAGCAGTTCTTC	CASSLDTGSYNEQFF
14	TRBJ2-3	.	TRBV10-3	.	TGCCTGAGCAGCCAGGGTGTGAGCACCGGTGCGCAGTATTTT	CLSSQGVSTGAQYF
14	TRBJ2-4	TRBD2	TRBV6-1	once	TGTGGCAGCGCGGGGGTGGGAGCCAAAGACACTCAGTACTTC	CGSAGVGAKDTQYF